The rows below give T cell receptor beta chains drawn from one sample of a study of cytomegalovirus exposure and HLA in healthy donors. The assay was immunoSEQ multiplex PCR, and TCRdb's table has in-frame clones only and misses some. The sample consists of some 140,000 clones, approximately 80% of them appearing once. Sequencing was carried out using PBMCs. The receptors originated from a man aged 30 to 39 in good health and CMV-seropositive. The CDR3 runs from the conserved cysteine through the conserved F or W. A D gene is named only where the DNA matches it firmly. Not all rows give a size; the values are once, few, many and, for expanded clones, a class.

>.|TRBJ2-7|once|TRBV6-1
CASSEALAADNEQYF
TGTGCCAGCAGTGAAGCGCTCGCGGCGGATAACGAGCAGTACTTC
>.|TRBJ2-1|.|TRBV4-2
CASSQFAGAKNNEQFF
TGTGCCAGCAGCCAATTTGCAGGGGCAAAAAACAATGAGCAGTTCTTC
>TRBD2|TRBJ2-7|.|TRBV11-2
CASSPAGGPYEQYF
TGTGCCAGCAGCCCCGCGGGAGGACCGTACGAGCAGTACTTC
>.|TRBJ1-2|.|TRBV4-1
CASSLGPSGVLVRGYTF
TGCGCCAGCAGCTTAGGTCCTTCCGGGGTGCTCGTACGTGGCTACACCTTC
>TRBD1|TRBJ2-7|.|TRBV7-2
CASSRIAGTGIDEQYF
TGTGCCAGCAGCCGGATCGCCGGGACAGGTATCGACGAGCAGTACTTC
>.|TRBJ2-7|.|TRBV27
CASSPSLGGVSYEQYF
TGTGCCAGCAGTCCCTCGTTAGGAGGGGTCTCCTACGAGCAGTACTTC
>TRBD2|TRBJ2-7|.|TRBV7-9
CASSPGGARNEQYF
TGTGCCAGCAGCCCGGGAGGGGCGAGGAACGAGCAGTACTTC
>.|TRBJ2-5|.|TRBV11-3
CASSLSIVETQYF
TGTGCCAGCAGCTTATCTATTGTGGAGACCCAGTACTTC
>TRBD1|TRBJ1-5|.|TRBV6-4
CARLTPPDRGKCQPQHF
TGTGCCAGGCTCACGCCCCCTGACAGGGGCAAGTGTCAGCCCCAGCATTTT
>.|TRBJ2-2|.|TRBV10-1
CASSTSRNTGELFF
TGCGCCAGCTCTACTAGCAGGAACACCGGGGAGCTGTTTTTT
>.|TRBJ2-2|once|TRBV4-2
CASSQALLGIDTGELFF
TGTGCCAGCAGCCAGGCTCTACTAGGTATCGACACCGGGGAGCTGTTTTTT
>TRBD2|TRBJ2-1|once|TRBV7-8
CASSPSLADYNEQFF
TGTGCCAGCAGCCCCAGCCTAGCGGATTACAATGAGCAGTTCTTC
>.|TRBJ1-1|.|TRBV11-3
CASSTDTHTEAFF
TGTGCCAGCAGCACGGACACACACACTGAAGCTTTCTTT
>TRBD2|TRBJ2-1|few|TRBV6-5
CASSALAGGRDEQFF
TGTGCCAGCAGTGCTCTAGCGGGAGGTCGCGATGAGCAGTTCTTC
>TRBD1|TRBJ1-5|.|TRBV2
CASSAGQEGSNQPQHF
TGTGCCAGCAGTGCCGGACAGGAGGGGAGCAATCAGCCCCAGCATTTT
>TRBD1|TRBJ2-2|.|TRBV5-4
CASSRDRGTGELFF
TGTGCCAGCAGCCGGGACAGGGGGACCGGGGAGCTGTTTTTT
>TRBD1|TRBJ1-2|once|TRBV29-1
CSVRSTGDFTANYGYTF
TGCAGCGTTCGATCGACAGGGGACTTCACAGCTAACTATGGCTACACCTTC
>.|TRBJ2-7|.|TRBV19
CASSFFSGGNSYEQYF
TGTGCCAGTAGTTTCTTTAGCGGAGGGAACTCCTACGAGCAGTACTTC
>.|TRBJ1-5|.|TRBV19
CASSPQAEGGGNQPQHF
TGTGCCAGTAGTCCACAAGCCGAAGGGGGAGGCAATCAGCCCCAGCATTTT
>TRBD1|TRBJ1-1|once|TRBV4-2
CASSHPYGQGGTEAFF
TGTGCCAGCAGCCACCCATACGGGCAGGGGGGTACTGAAGCTTTCTTT
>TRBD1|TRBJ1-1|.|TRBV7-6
CASSPRPGQSVTEAFF
TGTGCCAGCAGCCCTAGACCGGGACAGAGTGTCACTGAAGCTTTCTTT
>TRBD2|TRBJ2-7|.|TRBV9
CASSVLVGLAESYEQYF
TGTGCCAGCAGCGTACTTGTTGGACTAGCGGAATCCTACGAGCAGTACTTC
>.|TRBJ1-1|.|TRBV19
CASKAKGGNTEAFF
TGTGCCAGTAAAGCAAAAGGAGGGAACACTGAAGCTTTCTTT
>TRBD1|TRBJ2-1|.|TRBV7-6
CASSRTGLNEQFF
TGTGCCAGCAGCCGGACAGGGCTCAATGAGCAGTTCTTC
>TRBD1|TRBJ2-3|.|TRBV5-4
CASSAGQGFTDTQYF
TGTGCCAGCAGCGCCGGACAGGGTTTTACAGATACGCAGTATTTT
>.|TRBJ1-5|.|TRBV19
CASSLRQRASNQPQHF
TGTGCCAGTAGTCTGCGGCAGAGAGCTAGCAATCAGCCCCAGCATTTT
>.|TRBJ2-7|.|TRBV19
CASSTTHRAFYEQYF
TGTGCCAGTAGTACCACCCACAGGGCCTTCTACGAGCAGTACTTC
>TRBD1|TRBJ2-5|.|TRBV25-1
CASSGWTGGAQETQYF
TGTGCCAGCAGTGGCTGGACAGGGGGGGCCCAAGAGACCCAGTACTTC
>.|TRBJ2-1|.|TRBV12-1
CASSFEFHGTGGFEQFF
TGTGCCAGCAGCTTTGAATTTCATGGGACAGGGGGCTTTGAGCAGTTCTTC
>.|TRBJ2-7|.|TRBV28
CASSLRSSYEQYF
TGTGCCAGCAGTTTGAGGAGCTCCTACGAGCAGTACTTC
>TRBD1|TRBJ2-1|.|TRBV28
CASDSGQGAHEQFF
TGTGCCAGCGACTCGGGGCAGGGGGCTCATGAGCAGTTCTTC
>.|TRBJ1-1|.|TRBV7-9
CASNLGWGGSNTEAFF
TGTGCCAGCAACTTAGGATGGGGAGGGTCGAACACTGAAGCTTTCTTT
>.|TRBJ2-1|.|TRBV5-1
CASTRTGTNNEQFF
TGCGCCAGCACTAGGACAGGGACTAACAATGAGCAGTTCTTC
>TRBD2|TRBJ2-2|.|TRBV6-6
CASNRLAGGAGELFF
TGTGCCAGCAATAGACTAGCGGGTGGGGCCGGGGAGCTGTTTTTT
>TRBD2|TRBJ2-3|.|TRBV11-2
CASSSGTSGSVSDTQYF
TGTGCCAGCAGCTCAGGGACTAGCGGGAGTGTTTCCGATACGCAGTATTTT
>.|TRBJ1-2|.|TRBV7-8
CASSLSRGQFYGYTF
TGTGCCAGCAGCTTATCCCGAGGACAGTTCTATGGCTACACCTTC
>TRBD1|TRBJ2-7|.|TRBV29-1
CSVTGQVADEQYF
TGCAGCGTTACCGGACAGGTCGCCGACGAGCAGTACTTC
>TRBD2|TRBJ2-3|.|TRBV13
CASSLRLGLAGGPADTQYF
TGTGCCAGCAGCTTACGATTGGGACTAGCGGGAGGGCCTGCAGATACGCAGTATTTT
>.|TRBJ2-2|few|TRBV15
CASRVDTGELFF
TGTGCCAGCCGAGTGGACACCGGGGAGCTGTTTTTT
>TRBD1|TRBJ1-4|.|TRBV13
CASSPRTGRSEKLFF
TGTGCCAGCAGCCCTCGGACAGGGAGGAGTGAAAAACTGTTTTTT
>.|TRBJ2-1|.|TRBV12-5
CASGLANYNEQFF
TGTGCTAGTGGTTTGGCTAATTACAATGAGCAGTTCTTC
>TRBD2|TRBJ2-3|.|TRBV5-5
CASSPGLATRTDTQYF
TGTGCCAGCAGTCCGGGACTAGCGACACGCACAGATACGCAGTATTTT
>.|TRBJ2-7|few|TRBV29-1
CFFKQKAAYEQYF
TGTTTTTTCAAGCAGAAGGCGGCATACGAGCAGTACTTC
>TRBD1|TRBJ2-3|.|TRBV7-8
CASSLATGTGRNTDTQYF
TGTGCCAGCAGCTTAGCGACAGGGACGGGGAGAAACACAGATACGCAGTATTTT
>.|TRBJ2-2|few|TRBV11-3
CASSKQSYGTGELFF
TGTGCCAGCAGCAAACAGAGTTATGGGACCGGGGAGCTGTTTTTT
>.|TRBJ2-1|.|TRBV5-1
CASSLGHPSYNEQFF
TGCGCCAGCAGCCTGGGACACCCCTCCTACAATGAGCAGTTCTTC
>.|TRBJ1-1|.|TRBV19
CASKDSYTEAFF
TGTGCCAGTAAGGACAGCTACACTGAAGCTTTCTTT